The 8 T cell receptor beta chains presented below share a single source sample, sequenced in a study of read filtering for tumor transcriptome and immune sequencing. Molecular barcoded adaptors covering alpha/delta and beta/gamma chains were used on about 390 ng RNA. TCRdb processed the reads anew with MiXCR; each CDR3 protein has one entry. Here the sample spans about 48,000 distinct CDR3 sequences, roughly 19% being singletons. Source material: a population of CD138-negative cells sorted from bone marrow. Receptors originate from a donor at least 40 years old with multiple myeloma.

This clonotype was recorded many times. The V gene is TRBV20-1, the J gene TRBJ1-4, with D possibly TRBD1 on 6 matching bases. Germline loops: CDR1 DFQATT, CDR2 SNEGSKA (reference sequence). Trimming took off 0 bases at V and 10 bases at J, with 12 bases between the two ends. The CDR3 loop spans 13 amino acids. This CDR3 is CSAREPAQGKLFF. For the CDR3, the DNA is TGCAGTGCTAGAGAGCCCGCACAGGGAAAACTGTTTTTT.

This sequence joins TRBV3-1 and TRBJ2-1, with 7 positions matching TRBD2. The germline V gene has CDR1 LGHDT and CDR2 YNNKEL (reference sequence). J was trimmed by 7 bases and V by 1 base; bases with no gene match: 19. This CDR3 has 19 amino acids. The CDR3 nucleotides are TGTGCCAGCAGCCAAGTTCAGGGAGTGGCTAGCGGTGGGGCGAATGAGCAGTTCTTC. Amino acid sequence: CASSQVQGVASGGANEQFF.

V gene TRBV20-1 combines with J gene TRBJ1-4; 7 bases match TRBD1. V was clipped by 2 bases and J by 7 bases; unmatched bases: 4. Germline CDR1 and CDR2: DFQATT and SNEGSKA (reference sequence). The CDR3 loop spans 13 amino acids. CDR3 loop: CSARNRGTEKLFF. The CDR3 DNA sequence: TGCAGTGCTAGAAACAGGGGAACTGAAAAACTGTTTTTT.

On this clonotype: One end of the junction does not line up with germline, which may come from a read error. The rearrangement links TRBV20-1 to TRBJ2-3; the D gene is possibly TRBD1 (6 bases). From germline, CDR1 is DFQATT and CDR2 SNEGSKA (reference sequence). The CDR3 is made up of 14 amino acids. The DNA for the CDR3 is TGCAGAGCTAGAGTGGACAGCCTCACAGATACGCAGTATTTT. Amino acids: CRARVDSLTDTQYF.

In its sample, this clonotype was seen a few times. This sequence may be a read error, since a much larger clone differs from it by one base. The J gene is TRBJ2-3, the V gene TRBV7-9, with D perhaps matching TRBD1 (6 bases). With 8 bases removed from V and 5 bases from J, the gap between germline ends came to 8 bases. Germline V gives CDR1 SEHNR, CDR2 FQNEAQ (reference sequence). The CDR3 contains 11 residues. The CDR3 reads CASSGVDTQYF. The CDR3 DNA follows: TGTGCCAGCTCAGGGGTAGATACGCAGTATTTT.

The rearrangement uses TRBV3-1 and TRBJ2-7, with 9 bases aligning to TRBD1. Germline CDR1 is LGHDT and CDR2 is YNNKEL (reference sequence). J gave up 13 bases and V 5 bases, and 9 bases lay outside the gene matches. The CDR3 consists of 12 residues. The CDR3, as DNA: TGTGCCAGCAGCAAAGGGACAGGGAAAAGATACTTC. This codes for CASSKGTGKRYF.

This clonotype was detected many times. This rearrangement joins TRBV20-1 to TRBJ1-2, with a weak D call TRBD1 (5 bases). V was clipped by 1 base and J by 2 bases, with 5 bases between them. The CDR3 totals 12 residues. Per germline, CDR1 DFQATT and CDR2 SNEGSKA (reference sequence). The CDR3 DNA follows: TGCAGTGCTAGAGCAGGGAACTATGGCTACACCTTC. Protein product: CSARAGNYGYTF.

This clonotype was counted many times. This chain uses TRBV11-2 with TRBJ2-3; D possibly matches TRBD1 or TRBD2 (6 bases each). Germline V gives CDR1 SGHAT, CDR2 FQNNGV. Trimming shortened V by 5 bases and J by 3 bases, and 15 bases separated the two germline ends. The CDR3 is made up of 15 amino acids. CDR3 sequence reads: CASSPRGGTTDTQYF. CDR3 in DNA: TGTGCCAGCAGCCCCCGCGGCGGGACAACAGATACGCAGTATTTT.